This is a list of T cell receptor beta chains from one sample in a study of control samples from healthy donors and cancer patients. Only in-frame clones appear in the TCRdb table, and some are missing; sequencing was by immunoSEQ multiplex PCR. This table holds about 120,000 clones, 70% to 90% found once. Sequenced: blood. The receptors derive from a man aged 35-49 years in good health. Both conserved end residues are part of each CDR3. D genes are given only for firm matches. The size field is filled for only some rows; it gives once, few, many or a size class.

d_call,clone_size,j_call,v_call,cdr3_aa,cdr3_nt
TRBD1,-,TRBJ1-1,TRBV7-2,CASSLVVQGPAFF,TGTGCCAGCAGCTTAGTCGTACAGGGGCCAGCTTTCTTT
-,-,TRBJ1-5,TRBV5-6,CASSLGIRDILGNQPQHF,TGTGCCAGCAGCTTGGGAATACGGGACATTCTTGGCAATCAGCCCCAGCATTTT
-,-,TRBJ2-2,TRBV12-5,CASGILLGGTGELFF,TGTGCTAGTGGTATCCTCCTAGGGGGGACCGGGGAGCTGTTTTTT
-,-,TRBJ1-3,TRBV19,CASISSGNTIYF,TGTGCCAGTATTAGCTCTGGAAACACCATATATTTT
-,-,TRBJ2-1,TRBV7-9,CASNERTGYEQFF,TGTGCCAGCAACGAACGAACAGGGTATGAGCAGTTCTTC
TRBD1,-,TRBJ2-7,TRBV6-5,CASSSPGQGDYEQYF,TGTGCCAGCAGTTCCCCGGGACAGGGGGACTACGAGCAGTACTTC
TRBD1,-,TRBJ2-1,TRBV5-1,CASRDSNYNEQFF,TGCGCCAGCCGGGACAGTAACTACAATGAGCAGTTCTTC
-,-,TRBJ2-1,TRBV6-1,CASSERIDGGEQFF,TGTGCCAGCAGTGAAAGGATCGACGGGGGTGAGCAGTTCTTC
-,-,TRBJ2-7,TRBV30,CAWSRKVLGEQYF,TGTGCCTGGAGCCGTAAGGTTCTGGGGGAGCAGTACTTC
TRBD2,few,TRBJ2-7,TRBV7-6,CASSLGGLATTTYEQYF,TGTGCCAGCAGCTTAGGGGGACTAGCGACGACCACCTACGAGCAGTACTTC
-,-,TRBJ1-1,TRBV12-3/TRBV12-4,CASSLVGTAFF,TGTGCCAGCAGTTTGGTGGGCACAGCTTTCTTT
-,-,TRBJ2-2,TRBV27,CASSLRGSGELFF,TGTGCCAGCAGTTTAAGGGGTTCCGGGGAGCTGTTTTTT
-,-,TRBJ1-4,TRBV6-5,CASRGGEKLFF,TGTGCCAGCAGGGGAGGCGAAAAACTGTTTTTT
-,-,TRBJ2-7,TRBV7-9,CASSLGSRGNEQYF,TGTGCCAGCAGCTTAGGTTCCAGGGGAAACGAGCAGTACTTC
TRBD1,-,TRBJ2-7,TRBV18,CASSEGRPGQLYEQYF,TGTGCCAGCTCCGAAGGACGGCCGGGACAGTTATACGAGCAGTACTTC
-,-,TRBJ1-2,TRBV6-5,CASRDRTYGYTF,TGTGCCAGCAGGGACAGAACCTATGGCTACACCTTC
-,-,TRBJ2-1,TRBV24-1,CATSDPQGPLSSYNEQFF,TGTGCCACCAGTGACCCTCAGGGGCCGCTGAGCTCCTACAATGAGCAGTTCTTC
-,-,TRBJ1-6,TRBV4-1,CASAREATPTSPLHF,TGCGCCAGCGCCCGAGAGGCCACTCCAACTTCACCCCTCCACTTT
-,-,TRBJ1-1,TRBV5-1,CASSLVDSLVTEAFF,TGCGCCAGCAGCTTGGTTGACTCCCTAGTCACTGAAGCTTTCTTT
-,-,TRBJ1-1,TRBV11-1,CASTQGGIRNTEAFF,TGTGCCAGCACCCAAGGGGGGATCAGGAACACTGAAGCTTTCTTT
-,once,TRBJ1-1,TRBV4-3,CASSQDPPGRMNTEAFF,TGCGCCAGCAGCCAAGATCCGCCAGGGCGGATGAACACTGAAGCTTTCTTT
-,-,TRBJ1-5,TRBV29-1,CSTLTGTEPQHF,TGCAGCACCCTGACAGGCACGGAACCCCAGCATTTT
TRBD1,-,TRBJ1-5,TRBV24-1,CATSDTGQGPNQPQHF,TGTGCCACCAGTGACACAGGACAGGGCCCAAATCAGCCCCAGCATTTT
TRBD2,-,TRBJ2-7,TRBV2,CASTPPGLAAYEQYF,TGTGCCAGCACTCCCCCGGGACTAGCGGCCTACGAGCAGTACTTC
TRBD2,-,TRBJ2-2,TRBV9,CASSPTATSPGELFF,TGTGCCAGCAGCCCTACCGCGACTAGCCCCGGGGAGCTGTTTTTT
TRBD1,-,TRBJ2-2,TRBV5-4,CASSRTGQGVGELFF,TGTGCCAGCAGCCGAACGGGACAGGGTGTCGGGGAGCTGTTTTTT
TRBD1,-,TRBJ2-7,TRBV7-9,CASSKRGQGDHEQYF,TGTGCCAGCAGCAAACGTGGACAGGGGGACCACGAGCAGTACTTC
TRBD1,-,TRBJ1-1,TRBV19,CASSIPGQGNTEAFF,TGTGCCAGTAGTATACCGGGACAGGGGAACACTGAAGCTTTCTTT
-,once,TRBJ2-1,TRBV11-2,CASSLGRGPYNEQFF,TGTGCCAGCAGCTTAGGGAGGGGGCCCTACAATGAGCAGTTCTTC
-,few,TRBJ1-6,TRBV11-3,CASSQGSDSSPLHF,TGTGCCAGCAGTCAGGGGTCCGATAGTTCACCCCTCCACTTT
-,once,TRBJ2-6,TRBV5-1,CASSLVGPGANVLTF,TGCGCCAGCAGCTTGGTAGGTCCTGGGGCCAACGTCCTGACTTTC
-,-,TRBJ2-1,TRBV7-2,CASSASYNEQFF,TGTGCCAGCAGCGCATCCTACAATGAGCAGTTCTTC
TRBD1,once,TRBJ2-7,TRBV2,CASERTGNEQYF,TGTGCCAGCGAGAGGACAGGGAACGAGCAGTACTTC
TRBD1,-,TRBJ1-2,TRBV18,CASSPGQGADGYTF,TGTGCCAGCTCACCAGGGCAGGGGGCGGATGGCTACACCTTC
TRBD2,-,TRBJ2-3,TRBV9,CASSPGLAGGQGTQYF,TGTGCCAGCAGCCCGGGACTAGCGGGGGGTCAAGGGACGCAGTATTTT
TRBD2,-,TRBJ2-3,TRBV2,CASNRLAGGVTDTQYF,TGTGCCAGCAACCGACTAGCGGGGGGCGTTACAGATACGCAGTATTTT
-,-,TRBJ1-6,TRBV18,CASSPEVTGGSPLHF,TGTGCCAGCTCACCAGAAGTGACAGGAGGTTCACCCCTCCACTTT
TRBD2,-,TRBJ2-3,TRBV30,CAWSASGVRTDTQYF,TGTGCCTGGAGTGCTAGCGGGGTCCGCACAGATACGCAGTATTTT
TRBD1,-,TRBJ1-3,TRBV25-1,CASRGGRVSGNTIYF,TGTGCCAGCAGAGGGGGCAGAGTCTCTGGAAACACCATATATTTT
TRBD1,-,TRBJ1-5,TRBV28,CASSSGQGFTNQPQHF,TGTGCCAGCAGCTCGGGACAGGGTTTCACAAATCAGCCCCAGCATTTT
-,-,TRBJ1-6,TRBV10-2,CASSSRSISYNSPLHF,TGCGCCAGCAGTTCTCGCAGTATCTCCTATAATTCACCCCTCCACTTT
TRBD2,-,TRBJ2-5,TRBV19,CARVTSGDEETQYF,TGTGCCAGGGTGACTAGCGGAGATGAAGAGACCCAGTACTTC
TRBD1,once,TRBJ2-1,TRBV29-1,CSVPGQGVYNEQFF,TGCAGCGTGCCCGGACAGGGGGTTTACAATGAGCAGTTCTTC
TRBD1,-,TRBJ2-7,TRBV9,CASSPRDRISYEQYF,TGTGCCAGCAGCCCCCGGGACAGAATCTCCTACGAGCAGTACTTC
-,-,TRBJ1-6,TRBV18,CASSGGSYNSPLHF,TGTGCCAGCTCTGGGGGCTCCTATAATTCACCCCTCCACTTT